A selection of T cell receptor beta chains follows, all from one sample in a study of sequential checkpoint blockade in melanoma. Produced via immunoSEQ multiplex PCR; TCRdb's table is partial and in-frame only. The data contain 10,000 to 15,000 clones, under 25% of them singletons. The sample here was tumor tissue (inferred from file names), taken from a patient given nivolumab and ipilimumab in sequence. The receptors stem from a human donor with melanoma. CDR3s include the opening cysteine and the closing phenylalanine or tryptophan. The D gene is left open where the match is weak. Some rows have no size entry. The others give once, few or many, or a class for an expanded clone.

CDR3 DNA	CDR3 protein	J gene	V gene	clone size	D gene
TGCGCCAGCAGCGAGGGACTAGCGGGCTACGAGCAGTACTTC	CASSEGLAGYEQYF	TRBJ2-7	TRBV5-1	-	TRBD2
TGTGCCAGCAGCGCCCGGACCCTGAATGAAAAACTGTTTTTT	CASSARTLNEKLFF	TRBJ1-4	TRBV11-3	many	-
TGTGCCAGTAGTAGTCGTTGGACAGGGGCCAGGATAAGCAATCAGCCCCAGCATTTT	CASSSRWTGARISNQPQHF	TRBJ1-5	TRBV19	-	TRBD1
TGTGCCAGCAGCTTTCGGACAGGGGGCTACGAGCAGTACTTC	CASSFRTGGYEQYF	TRBJ2-7	TRBV11-3	few	TRBD1
TGTGCCAGCAGCTTAATGGGGGTCCCGGACATTCAGTACTTC	CASSLMGVPDIQYF	TRBJ2-4	TRBV11-3	many	-
TGCGCCAGCAGTGAGGGGACAGGGGGCAAGGTGAATGAGCAGTTCTTC	CASSEGTGGKVNEQFF	TRBJ2-1	TRBV10-2	-	TRBD1
TGTGCCAGCAGTGCCACCCGCCGGGACAGGGGACAAGAGACCCAGTACTTC	CASSATRRDRGQETQYF	TRBJ2-5	TRBV6-8	-	TRBD1
TGTGCCAGCACTACGGGGGATTATGGCTACACCTTC	CASTTGDYGYTF	TRBJ1-2	TRBV6-8	-	-
TGTGCCAGCAGCCCTGGGTCCCTCTACAATGAGCAGTTCTTC	CASSPGSLYNEQFF	TRBJ2-1	TRBV11-3	-	-
TGTGCCACCAGCAGAGCCGGCGGGGTCTACGAGCAGTACTTC	CATSRAGGVYEQYF	TRBJ2-7	TRBV15	-	-
TGTGCCAGCAGACAACAGGGATTGGGAAATGAGCAGTTCTTC	CASRQQGLGNEQFF	TRBJ2-1	TRBV28	few	-
TGCGCCAGTTCTGAAACCCAGGGGGCGGTTTTGGTTTTCTTT	CASSETQGAVLVFF	TRBJ1-1	TRBV5-1	once	TRBD1
TGTGCCAGTAGCTATAGCGTAGCCTACAATGAGCAGTTCTTC	CASSYSVAYNEQFF	TRBJ2-1	TRBV19	few	-
TGTGCCAGCAGCCTCCTAGTGGGAGTAGAGGAAAAACTGTTTTTT	CASSLLVGVEEKLFF	TRBJ1-4	TRBV11-3	many	-
TGTGCCAGCAGTCAAAGCGGGGCTTCCTACAATGAGCAGTTCTTC	CASSQSGASYNEQFF	TRBJ2-1	TRBV11-3	few	TRBD2
TGCAGCGTGATCCGGACTGGCACAGATACGCAGTATTTT	CSVIRTGTDTQYF	TRBJ2-3	TRBV29-1	-	-
TGCAGCGTCGAGAGACAGCGGGGGGATGAGCAGTTCTTC	CSVERQRGDEQFF	TRBJ2-1	TRBV29-1	-	TRBD2
TGTGCCATCAGTGTGACAGGGAGGAATGGCTACACCTTC	CAISVTGRNGYTF	TRBJ1-2	TRBV6-8	-	TRBD1
TGTGCCAGCAGTAGTGGAGCAGGGGGGGAAAAACTGTTTTTT	CASSSGAGGEKLFF	TRBJ1-4	TRBV6-8	medium-sized	TRBD1
TGTGCCAGCAGCTCACTAGCGGGAGGCAGTGAGCAGTTCTTC	CASSSLAGGSEQFF	TRBJ2-1	TRBV11-3	many	TRBD2
TGTGCCAGCAGCGGACGGGACAGGGAAAACTATGGCTACACCTTC	CASSGRDRENYGYTF	TRBJ1-2	TRBV11-3	-	TRBD1
TGTGCCAGCAGCTCGACAGGGGTGCGTCAGCCCCAGCATTTT	CASSSTGVRQPQHF	TRBJ1-5	TRBV7-7	-	TRBD1
TGCGCCAGCAGCGAAACAGGGTTTGACTATGGCTACACCTTC	CASSETGFDYGYTF	TRBJ1-2	TRBV5-1	-	-
TGTGCCAGTAGTCCGGACAGGGGCTTGGAGACCCAGTACTTC	CASSPDRGLETQYF	TRBJ2-5	TRBV19	-	TRBD1
TGCGCCAGCAGCCCAGGGGACAGGGGTCGGAGTGGCTACACCTTC	CASSPGDRGRSGYTF	TRBJ1-2	TRBV4-1	many	TRBD1
TGTGCCAGCAGCTTCGCGGTTTTGGATACGCAGTATTTT	CASSFAVLDTQYF	TRBJ2-3	TRBV7-2	many	-
TGTGCCAGCAGCTATGGACAGGGGCCGGATACGCAGTATTTT	CASSYGQGPDTQYF	TRBJ2-3	TRBV7-6	-	TRBD1
TGTGCCAGCAGCCCGTCCAGGGGACGGTGGGATGAGCAGTTCTTC	CASSPSRGRWDEQFF	TRBJ2-1	TRBV11-3	many	-
TGCGCCAGCAGCCTTACCCTTGGGGACCCCATTCCCTCTGGGGCCAACGTCCTGACTTTC	CASSLTLGDPIPSGANVLTF	TRBJ2-6	TRBV5-1	-	-
TGTGCCAGTAGTCCCGCGGACAGAAAACTCTATGGCTACACCTTC	CASSPADRKLYGYTF	TRBJ1-2	TRBV19	-	-
TGTGCCAGCAGACGAAGGGGACCGAACTATGGCTACACCTTC	CASRRRGPNYGYTF	TRBJ1-2	TRBV6-8	few	-
TGTGCCAGCAGTTCCCGACAGGGGGCGACGCCAGATACGCAGTATTTT	CASSSRQGATPDTQYF	TRBJ2-3	TRBV6-8	few	TRBD1
TGCGCCAGCACCAAAGGGGAAGGACGGCGAGAAAAACTGTTTTTT	CASTKGEGRREKLFF	TRBJ1-4	TRBV4-1	few	-
TGTGCCAGCAGGGTAGGGACAGGGGTTTACGAGCAGTACTTC	CASRVGTGVYEQYF	TRBJ2-7	TRBV28	few	TRBD1